There are many counts of the clone carrying this TCR beta chain. Combining iRepertoire HTBI primers with Arm-PCR of CDR3 regions, the authors built TCR beta libraries. TCRdb re-derived calls from the multiplex PCR reads in MiXCR, one entry per CDR3 protein. This sample has some 470,000 distinct CDR3 sequences; around a fifth occur once, and the top ten carry roughly 6.9%. The data are from a study of regulatory T cells in long-lasting Graves disease. Regarding time point: persistent/refractory GD, antithyroid drugs over 5 years with positive TRAb. PBMC RNA was the source of the TCR library. As a group, patients came from one endocrinology department in Xi'an, China. The source material was peripheral blood mononuclear cells (PBMCs), sampled when the disease was refractory, from a patient treated with antithyroid drugs. The sequence was obtained from a female donor with Graves disease.

The chain's CDR3 is CASSEEGGLEKLFF. CDR3 bases: TGTGCCAGCAGTGAAGAGGGGGGTCTGGAAAAACTGTTTTTT. The chain has TRBV6-1 and TRBJ1-4; D is possibly TRBD1 (6 bases). Germline V CDR1 and CDR2: MNHNS, SASEGT. The V end was cut by 1 base, the J end by 8 bases, with 11 bases between. The CDR3 consists of 14 residues.